These 19 T cell receptor beta chains came from one sample sequenced in a study of cytomegalovirus exposure and HLA in healthy donors. PCR amplification relied on 60 Vbeta primers (plus 13 Jbeta primers). Data came from immunoSEQ multiplex PCR; TCRdb stores just in-frame clones and leaves some out. This sample has 100,000 to 150,000 clones; approximately 10% occur once, and the top ten carry roughly 6.4%. The sequenced sample was PBMCs. The origin of the receptors is a woman aged 40-49 years in good health and CMV-seropositive.

The genes are TRBV18 and TRBJ1-1; 7 nucleotides align to TRBD1. The V gene end was trimmed by 0 bases and the J gene end by 5 bases; junction bases not matched to a gene: 6. CDR1 KGHSH and CDR2 LQKENI come from the germline V gene. This CDR3 has 15 amino acids. CDR3 protein: CASSPPTGTRTEAFF. CDR3 sequence (DNA): TGTGCCAGCTCACCACCGACAGGGACTCGGACTGAAGCTTTCTTT.

This clone came up a few times. This chain links TRBV5-6 with TRBJ1-6; D unclear. In germline, CDR1 is SGHDT, CDR2 YYEEEE. This CDR3 contains 17 residues. V shed 3 bases and J shed 0 bases, with 13 bases lying between them. The CDR3 DNA is TGTGCCAGCAGCTCTACTGCTGCTGGCTCCTATAATTCACCCCTCCACTTT. This translates into CASSSTAAGSYNSPLHF.

This clone was detected a few times. V and J are TRBV7-2 and TRBJ1-1; possible D gene TRBD1, 5 bases. CDR3 length equals 13 residues. Germline CDR1 is SGHTA and CDR2 is FQGNSA. V was clipped by 6 bases and J by 1 base, with 9 bases between them. The CDR3 reads CASSYDRNTEAFF. CDR3 bases: TGTGCCAGCAGTTATGACAGGAACACTGAAGCTTTCTTT.

This clone was seen a handful of times. J is TRBJ2-5 and V is TRBV5-1; 10 bases are shared with TRBD2. The CDR3 spans 16 residues. Germline assignment: CDR1 SGHRS and CDR2 YFSETQ. V shed 7 bases, J shed 2 bases, and the junction held 11 bases outside the gene matches. The CDR3, as DNA: TGCGCCAGCGGCTCATTTAGCGGGGGGTTACAAGAGACCCAGTACTTC. This codes for CASGSFSGGLQETQYF.

This clone was observed a handful of times. The J gene is TRBJ1-3, the V gene TRBV9; D is possibly TRBD1 (5 bases). CDR3 length equals 16 residues. Germline V CDR1 and CDR2: SGDLS, YYNGEE. The germline V and J ends were trimmed by 0 bases and 5 bases, with 15 bases remaining between them. The CDR3 region has the DNA TGTGCCAGCAGCGTAGATAGGACACTCCGGCGAAACACCATATATTTT. Translation: CASSVDRTLRRNTIYF.

This clone was counted between two and nine times. The gene calls are TRBV2 and TRBJ1-2; 7 bases are a match to TRBD1. V was pared by 2 bases and J by 4 bases, with 10 bases of the junction left unmatched. Germline V gene lookup returns CDR1 SNHLY and CDR2 FYNNEI. The CDR3 totals 16 residues. For the CDR3, the DNA is TGTGCCAGCAGTGAATTAGAGGGGGCGCGCAGCTATGGCTACACCTTC. Protein product: CASSELEGARSYGYTF. Looking up the rest from reference TRBV2 and TRBJ1-2 gives the full variable domain: EPEVTQTPSHQVTQMGQEVILRCVPISNHLYFYWYRQILGQKVEFLVSFYNNEISEKSEIFDDQFSVERPDGSNFTLKIRSTKLEDSAMYFCASSELEGARSYGYTFGSGTRLTVV.

The chain links TRBV6-5 to TRBJ1-5, with 7 positions matching TRBD1. CDR1 and CDR2 from the germline V gene are MNHEY and SVGAGI. The CDR3 is 14 residues long. The V and J ends lost 6 bases and 6 bases, in that order; junction bases with no gene match: 8. The CDR3 sequence is CASSHRGEVQPQHF. The CDR3 nucleotides are TGTGCCAGCAGCCACAGGGGAGAGGTTCAGCCCCAGCATTTT.

This clone was counted only a few times. The genes are TRBV11-2 and TRBJ2-5; 8 nucleotides line up with TRBD1. Germline V gene lookup returns CDR1 SGHAT and CDR2 FQNNGV. This CDR3 region has 15 residues. V trimming: 4 bases; J trimming: 3 bases; junction bases outside the gene matches: 7. The CDR3 here is CASSSDRGREETQYF. The CDR3 nucleotides are TGTGCCAGCAGCTCCGACAGGGGCCGGGAAGAGACCCAGTACTTC.

This clone appeared a few times. Here the CDR3 reads CASTDPGDNSPLHF. The CDR3 nucleotides read TGCGCCAGCACCGATCCCGGGGATAATTCACCCCTCCACTTT. V gene TRBV5-1 combines with J gene TRBJ1-6; D unclear. CDR1 and CDR2 (germline): SGHRS, YFSETQ. The length of the CDR3 is 14 residues. The V end lost 6 bases, the J end lost 5 bases, and 12 bases lay between the germline ends.

This chain uses TRBV14 with TRBJ2-3; D is perhaps TRBD2 (5 bases). Trimming took 4 bases from V and 2 from J, leaving 13 bases between them. This CDR3 region has 15 residues. From germline, CDR1 is SGHDN and CDR2 FVKESK. CDR3 in DNA: TGTGCCAGCAGCCTCGGACTGGGGAACACAGATACGCAGTATTTT. Residues: CASSLGLGNTDTQYF.

This chain connects TRBV6-1 to TRBJ1-6; D perhaps matches TRBD1 (6 bases). CDR1 is MNHNS, CDR2 SASEGT, per germline. Trimming left V 1 base short and J 7 bases short, with 11 bases between. The CDR3 length is 15 residues. CDR3: CASSEGGLWNSPLHF. CDR3 coding DNA: TGTGCCAGCAGTGAAGGGGGGCTTTGGAATTCACCCCTCCACTTT.

This clone was counted only a few times. This chain connects TRBV6-5 to TRBJ1-2, with a tentative D call TRBD1 (6 bases). Germline CDR1 and CDR2: MNHEY and SVGAGI. V shed 6 bases and J shed 8 bases, with 16 bases lying between them. The CDR3 extends over 13 amino acids. The DNA for the CDR3 is TGTGCCAGCAGCAGTACAGGGTTCGGGGGCTACACCTTC. Protein: CASSSTGFGGYTF.

This chain uses TRBV19 with TRBJ2-7, with TRBD1 matching over 8 bases. The CDR3 extends over 13 amino acids. V lost 1 base, J lost 5 bases, and 1 base stayed unmatched. Germline loops: CDR1 LNHDA, CDR2 SQIVND (reference sequence). The CDR3 DNA reads as TGTGCCAGTAGTATAGGGACAGGGAACGAGCAGTACTTC. This codes for CASSIGTGNEQYF.

The chain recombines TRBV11-2 with TRBJ2-7, with a weak D call TRBD1 (5 bases). Germline CDR1 and CDR2: SGHAT and FQNNGV. The CDR3 totals 15 residues. Trimming left V 1 base short and J 5 bases short, with 15 bases between. The CDR3 region is CASSLVVQGPHEQYF. CDR3 in DNA: TGTGCCAGCAGCTTAGTGGTGCAGGGCCCCCACGAGCAGTACTTC.

This clone has just a few counts. CDR3 sequence reads: CASSLDSLNTEAFF. As DNA, the CDR3 is TGTGCCAGCTCACTCGACAGTCTGAACACTGAAGCTTTCTTT. This chain connects TRBV18 to TRBJ1-1, with D possibly being TRBD1 (5 bases). Trimming shortened V by 4 bases and J by 0 bases, and 9 bases separated the two germline ends. The CDR3 contains 14 residues. CDR1 KGHSH and CDR2 LQKENI come from the germline V gene.

Only a few counts were recorded for this clone. The CDR3 here is CASGGIGAFF. The CDR3 region has the DNA TGTGCCAGCGGGGGGATCGGGGCTTTCTTT. The chain carries TRBV6-1 and TRBJ1-1; D might be TRBD1 (5 bases). This CDR3 has 10 residues. Germline CDR1 and CDR2: MNHNS and SASEGT. Trimming took off 8 bases at V and 11 bases at J, with 12 bases between the two ends.

The chain couples TRBV7-9 to TRBJ2-1; 7 bases agree with TRBD2. The CDR3 is made up of 14 amino acids. With V trimmed by 2 bases and J by 5 bases, 3 bases remained unmatched. Germline V gene data show CDR1 as SEHNR and CDR2 as FQNEAQ (reference sequence). The CDR3 sequence: CASSLIGGDNEQFF. The CDR3 region has the DNA TGTGCCAGCAGCTTAATTGGGGGGGACAATGAGCAGTTCTTC. Based on the CDR3 plus reference TRBV7-9 and TRBJ2-1, the full variable domain is DTGVSQNPRHKITKRGQNVTFRCDPISEHNRLYWYRQTLGQGPEFLTYFQNEAQLEKSRLLSDRFSAERPKGSFSTLEIQRTEQGDSAMYLCASSLIGGDNEQFFGPGTRLTVL.

This clone was observed a handful of times. The chain employs TRBV11-2 and TRBJ1-6, with 10 bases matching TRBD1. The CDR3 sequence is 16 residues long. V gave up 0 bases and J gave up 8 bases; unmatched junction bases: 4. The germline V gene has CDR1 SGHAT and CDR2 FQNNGV. The CDR3 DNA reads TGTGCCAGCAGCTTAGAGCCGGGACAGGGGTATTCACCCCTCCACTTT. Translated, it gives CASSLEPGQGYSPLHF.

The chain recombines TRBV27 with TRBJ1-4; D unresolved. CDR3 size: 13 residues. The germline V gene encodes CDR1 MNHEY and CDR2 SMNVEV (reference sequence). The V gene lost 5 bases and the J gene lost 4 bases, with 8 bases spanning the gap. The CDR3 protein is CASSPLFNEKLFF. As DNA, the CDR3 is TGTGCCAGCAGTCCCCTATTTAATGAAAAACTGTTTTTT. The variable domain in full, with the rest retrieved from reference TRBV27 and TRBJ1-4, is EAQVTQNPRYLITVTGKKLTVTCSQNMNHEYMSWYRQDPGLGLRQIYYSMNVEVTDKGDVPEGYKVSRKEKRNFPLILESPSPNQTSLYFCASSPLFNEKLFFGSGTQLSVL.